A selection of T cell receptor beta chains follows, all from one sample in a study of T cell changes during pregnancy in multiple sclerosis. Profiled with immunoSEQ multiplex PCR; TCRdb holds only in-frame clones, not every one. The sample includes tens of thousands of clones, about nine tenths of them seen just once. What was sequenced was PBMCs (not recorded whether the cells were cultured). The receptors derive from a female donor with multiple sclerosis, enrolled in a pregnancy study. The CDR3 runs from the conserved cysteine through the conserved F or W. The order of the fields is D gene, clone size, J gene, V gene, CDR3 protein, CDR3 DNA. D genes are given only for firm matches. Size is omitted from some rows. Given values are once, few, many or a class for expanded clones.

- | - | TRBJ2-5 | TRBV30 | CAWSGDETQYF | TGTGCCTGGAGTGGGGACGAGACCCAGTACTTC
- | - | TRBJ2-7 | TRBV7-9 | CASSLDYEQYF | TGTGCCAGCAGCTTAGACTACGAGCAGTACTTC
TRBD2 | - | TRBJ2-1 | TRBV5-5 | CASSLTGTSGKNEQFF | TGTGCCAGCAGCTTAACCGGGACTAGCGGGAAGAATGAGCAGTTCTTC
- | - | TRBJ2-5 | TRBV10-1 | CASSHTSGARETQYF | TGCGCCAGCAGTCACACTTCAGGGGCCCGAGAGACCCAGTACTTC
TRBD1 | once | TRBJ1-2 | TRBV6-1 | CASSKGFGTGGDYTF | TGTGCCAGCAGTAAGGGATTTGGGACAGGGGGCGACTACACCTTC
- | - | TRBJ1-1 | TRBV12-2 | CASRLGQNTEAFF | TGTGCAAGTCGCTTAGGACAAAACACTGAAGCTTTCTTT
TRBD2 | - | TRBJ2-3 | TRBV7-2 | CASSLLAGVETDTQYF | TGTGCCAGCAGCTTGCTAGCGGGAGTAGAGACAGATACGCAGTATTTT
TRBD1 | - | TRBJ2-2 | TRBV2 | CASRAGQGAGGELFF | TGTGCCAGCAGGGCGGGACAGGGGGCCGGCGGGGAGCTGTTTTTT
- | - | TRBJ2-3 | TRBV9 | CASSQDGLTDTQYF | TGTGCCAGCAGCCAAGACGGGCTCACAGATACGCAGTATTTT
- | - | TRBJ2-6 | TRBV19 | CASRSTISGANVLTF | TGTGCCAGTAGATCAACAATTTCTGGGGCCAACGTCCTGACTTTC
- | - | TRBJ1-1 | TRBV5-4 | CASSLNPGRNTEAFF | TGTGCCAGCAGCTTGAATCCAGGGCGGAACACTGAAGCTTTCTTT
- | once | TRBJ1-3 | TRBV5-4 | CASSLWGAGNTIYF | TGTGCCAGCAGCTTATGGGGCGCTGGAAACACCATATATTTT
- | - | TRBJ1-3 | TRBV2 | CASSSRGTGNTIYF | TGTGCCAGCAGCTCGAGGGGGACTGGAAACACCATATATTTT
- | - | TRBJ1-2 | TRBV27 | CAAACPGNYGYTF | TGTGCCGCAGCCTGCCCAGGGAACTATGGCTACACCTTC
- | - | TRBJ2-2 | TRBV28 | CASSPGVHKGGELFF | TGTGCCAGCAGTCCGGGGGTCCATAAGGGAGGGGAGCTGTTTTTT
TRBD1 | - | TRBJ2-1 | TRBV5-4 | CASSSGQGTYNEQFF | TGTGCCAGCAGCTCAGGACAGGGGACCTACAATGAGCAGTTCTTC
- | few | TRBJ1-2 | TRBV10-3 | CAISVQGGYGYTF | TGTGCCATCAGTGTCCAGGGAGGCTATGGCTACACCTTC
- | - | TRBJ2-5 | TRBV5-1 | CASSLTQRKETQYF | TGCGCCAGCAGCTTGACACAGCGAAAGGAGACCCAGTACTTC
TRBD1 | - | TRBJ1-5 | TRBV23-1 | CASSQSGQGYNQPQHF | TGCGCCAGCAGTCAATCGGGACAGGGGTACAATCAGCCCCAGCATTTT
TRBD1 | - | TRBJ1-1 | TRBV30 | CAWSVGQGQTEAFF | TGTGCCTGGAGTGTTGGACAGGGTCAAACTGAAGCTTTCTTT
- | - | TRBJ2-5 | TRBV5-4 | CASSTERGQETQYF | TGTGCCAGCAGCACCGAACGGGGACAAGAGACCCAGTACTTC
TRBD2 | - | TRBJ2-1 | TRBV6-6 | CASNRIAGGFYNEQFF | TGTGCCAGCAACCGGATAGCGGGAGGCTTTTACAATGAGCAGTTCTTC
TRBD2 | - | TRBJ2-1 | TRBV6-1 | CASSETLRLAGDGNEQFF | TGTGCCAGCAGTGAAACGTTGCGACTAGCGGGAGATGGCAATGAGCAGTTCTTC
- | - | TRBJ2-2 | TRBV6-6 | CASRSGVDRTGELFF | TGTGCCAGCAGGTCTGGGGTTGACAGGACCGGGGAGCTGTTTTTT
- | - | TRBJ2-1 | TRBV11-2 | CASSLDPFRSGSSYNEQFF | TGTGCCAGCAGCTTAGACCCATTCAGGAGCGGCAGCTCCTACAATGAGCAGTTCTTC
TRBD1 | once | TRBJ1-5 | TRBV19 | CASSPRGDSSIHQPQHF | TGTGCCAGTAGTCCTAGGGGGGACAGCTCTATCCATCAGCCCCAGCATTTT
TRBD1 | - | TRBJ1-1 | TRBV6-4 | CASSKDWSGGMNTEAFF | TGTGCCAGCAGTAAAGATTGGTCAGGGGGAATGAACACTGAAGCTTTCTTT
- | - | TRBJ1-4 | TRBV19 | CASRGFEKLFF | TGTGCCAGTAGGGGCTTCGAAAAACTGTTTTTT
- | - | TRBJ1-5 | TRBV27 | CASIKGPGMGNQPQHF | TGTGCCAGCATTAAAGGGCCGGGGATGGGCAATCAGCCCCAGCATTTT
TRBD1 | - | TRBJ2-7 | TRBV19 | CASSSTTGGEQYF | TGTGCCAGTAGTTCGACGACAGGGGGCGAGCAGTACTTC
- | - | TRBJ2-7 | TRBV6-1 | CASSERRPGYEQYF | TGTGCCAGCAGTGAACGCCGTCCGGGCTACGAGCAGTACTTC
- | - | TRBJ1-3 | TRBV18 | CASSSDSPSSGNTIYF | TGTGCCAGCTCGTCCGACAGCCCCAGCTCTGGAAACACCATATATTTT
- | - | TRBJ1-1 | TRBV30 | CAWSVGWQNTEAFF | TGTGCCTGGAGTGTGGGGTGGCAGAACACTGAAGCTTTCTTT
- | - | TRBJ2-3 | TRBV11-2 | CASSLRFTDTQYF | TGTGCCAGCAGCTTACGGTTCACAGATACGCAGTATTTT
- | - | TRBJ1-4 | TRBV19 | CASSTPKSNNEKLFF | TGTGCCAGTAGTACGCCAAAGAGCAATAATGAAAAACTGTTTTTT
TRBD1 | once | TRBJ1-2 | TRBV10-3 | CAIRDRTYYGYTF | TGTGCCATACGGGACAGGACGTACTATGGCTACACCTTC
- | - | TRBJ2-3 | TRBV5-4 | CASSSQDTQYF | TGTGCCAGCAGCTCGCAGGATACGCAGTATTTT
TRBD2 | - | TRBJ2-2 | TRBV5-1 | CASSAGGGSAGELFF | TGCGCCAGCAGCGCGGGAGGGGGGTCAGCCGGGGAGCTGTTTTTT
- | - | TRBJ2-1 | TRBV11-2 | CASSFWRDNEQFF | TGTGCCAGCAGCTTTTGGCGAGACAATGAGCAGTTCTTC
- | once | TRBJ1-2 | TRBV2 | CASSARSGRYGYTF | TGTGCCAGCAGTGCTAGGAGCGGGAGGTATGGCTACACCTTC
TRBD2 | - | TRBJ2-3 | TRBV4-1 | CASSQDLAGTASTDTQYF | TGCGCCAGCAGCCAAGATCTAGCGGGAACAGCTAGCACAGATACGCAGTATTTT
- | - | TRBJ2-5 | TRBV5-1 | CASSRGDGQETQYF | TGCGCCAGCAGCCGAGGGGACGGACAAGAGACCCAGTACTTC
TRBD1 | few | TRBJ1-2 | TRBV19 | CASRPDRGDYGYTF | TGTGCCAGTAGGCCGGACAGGGGTGACTATGGCTACACCTTC
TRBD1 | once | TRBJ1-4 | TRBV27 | CASSSLGQGPWEKLFF | TGTGCCAGCAGTTCTCTAGGACAGGGCCCGTGGGAAAAACTGTTTTTT
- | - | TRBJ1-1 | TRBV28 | CASPPADGQGSTAGTEAFF | TGTGCCAGCCCCCCCGCCGATGGGCAGGGGTCAACCGCGGGCACTGAAGCTTTCTTT
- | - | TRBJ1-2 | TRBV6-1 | CASKLQTEYGYTF | TGTGCCAGCAAGCTGCAAACGGAATATGGCTACACCTTC